These T cell receptor beta chains were read from a single sample in a study of T cells in localized non-small cell lung cancer. Some clones are missing from TCRdb's copy, which holds only in-frame ones; the method was immunoSEQ multiplex PCR. Among around 30,000 clones listed, roughly 75% were seen once. Source: peripheral blood, taken before any cancer treatment. Every receptor here comes from a male donor aged 60 or older with stage III squamous cell lung carcinoma. CDR3s include the opening cysteine and the closing phenylalanine or tryptophan. Fields, in order: clone size, J gene, V gene, D gene, CDR3 protein, CDR3 DNA. D genes are given only for firm matches. Clone size, where shown, is once, few, many, or a class for clones that have expanded.

.	TRBJ1-2	TRBV7-3	.	CASSLKEGYYGYTF	TGTGCCAGCAGCTTAAAGGAGGGTTACTATGGCTACACCTTC
.	TRBJ1-1	TRBV7-2	.	CASSLVEGKSTEAFF	TGTGCCAGTAGCTTGGTGGAAGGGAAGAGCACTGAAGCTTTCTTT
.	TRBJ2-7	TRBV6-5	.	CASSYGFDREQYF	TGTGCCAGCAGTTACGGATTCGACAGAGAGCAGTACTTC
once	TRBJ2-3	TRBV18	.	CASSASTDTQYF	TGTGCCAGCTCGGCAAGCACAGATACGCAGTATTTT
.	TRBJ1-1	TRBV7-3	TRBD1	CASSSTGTTEAFF	TGTGCCAGCAGCTCGACAGGGACCACTGAAGCTTTCTTT
.	TRBJ2-7	TRBV28	.	CASSFDLVSLNYEQYF	TGTGCCAGCAGTTTCGACTTGGTTTCCCTCAACTACGAGCAGTACTTC
.	TRBJ2-3	TRBV29-1	.	CSVGEQRTSTDTQYF	TGCAGCGTTGGTGAACAGCGGACTAGCACAGATACGCAGTATTTT
.	TRBJ1-4	TRBV7-8	.	CASSLNNVNLFF	TGTGCCAGCAGCTTAAATAACGTCAACCTGTTTTTT
.	TRBJ2-1	TRBV29-1	TRBD2	CSGTSGNNEQFF	TGCAGCGGGACTAGCGGGAACAATGAGCAGTTCTTC
.	TRBJ2-2	TRBV6-5	.	CASTRGFNTGELFF	TGTGCCAGCACTCGGGGATTCAACACCGGGGAGCTGTTTTTT
.	TRBJ1-5	TRBV5-8	.	CASSLGGTGQPQHF	TGTGCCAGCAGCTTGGGGGGTACGGGTCAGCCCCAGCATTTT
.	TRBJ1-1	TRBV2	.	CATRWGGQSIEAFF	TGTGCCACCCGGTGGGGGGGGCAGTCCATTGAAGCTTTCTTT
.	TRBJ2-7	TRBV18	.	CASSPKDGNSYEQYF	TGTGCCAGCTCACCAAAGGACGGTAACTCCTACGAGCAGTACTTC
.	TRBJ1-4	TRBV2	TRBD1	CASSDREEDEKLFF	TGTGCCAGCAGCGACAGGGAAGAGGATGAAAAACTGTTTTTT
once	TRBJ2-7	TRBV6-1	.	CASSDSSRITGPSSYEQYF	TGTGCCAGCAGTGATTCCTCCCGTATAACAGGGCCGAGCTCCTACGAGCAGTACTTC
.	TRBJ2-7	TRBV27	.	CASTQRQAVSNEQYF	TGTGCCAGCACCCAACGACAGGCTGTATCCAACGAGCAGTACTTC
once	TRBJ2-7	TRBV28	.	CASSFPLRGQYF	TGTGCCAGCAGTTTCCCACTTCGGGGGCAGTACTTC
.	TRBJ2-3	TRBV15	.	CATSRGVGVTSTDTQYF	TGTGCCACCAGCAGAGGGGTCGGGGTCACTAGCACAGATACGCAGTATTTT
.	TRBJ2-5	TRBV10-3	.	CAISEGPGLDQETQYF	TGTGCCATCAGTGAAGGACCCGGCCTCGACCAAGAGACCCAGTACTTC
.	TRBJ1-1	TRBV5-5	.	CASSLQTETGRAFF	TGTGCCAGCAGCTTGCAAACGGAGACGGGGAGGGCTTTCTTT
.	TRBJ2-7	TRBV9	.	CASSVSGRSYEQYF	TGTGCCAGCAGCGTAAGTGGGAGGAGCTACGAGCAGTACTTC
.	TRBJ2-5	TRBV28	TRBD2	CASSYSGTTIVTQYF	TGTGCCAGCAGTTACTCCGGGACTACGATAGTGACCCAGTACTTC
medium-sized	TRBJ2-7	TRBV5-4	.	CASSLSPGVSYEQYF	TGTGCCAGCAGCTTGAGCCCAGGGGTTTCCTACGAGCAGTACTTC
.	TRBJ2-3	TRBV18	.	CASSPSSTADTQYF	TGTGCCAGCTCACCGTCGAGCACCGCGGATACGCAGTATTTT
.	TRBJ1-5	TRBV28	.	CASSLPGGDSNQPQHF	TGTGCCAGCAGTTTACCCGGGGGGGACAGCAATCAGCCCCAGCATTTT
few	TRBJ2-3	TRBV6-5	TRBD1	CASSYVGQPSTDTQYF	TGTGCCAGCAGTTACGTGGGACAGCCTAGCACAGATACGCAGTATTTT
once	TRBJ2-2	TRBV4-3	TRBD2	CASSQGWGGGELFF	TGCGCCAGCAGCCAGGGCTGGGGGGGCGGGGAGCTGTTTTTT
once	TRBJ2-5	TRBV7-6	TRBD1	CASSPDRVQETQYF	TGTGCCAGCAGCCCGGACAGGGTTCAAGAGACCCAGTACTTC
.	TRBJ1-2	TRBV4-3	.	CASSQDRGTAGYTF	TGCGCCAGCAGCCAAGATAGGGGTACCGCTGGCTACACCTTC
.	TRBJ1-3	TRBV5-6	TRBD1	CASSRDRSGGNTIYF	TGTGCCAGCAGCCGGGACAGGTCAGGTGGAAACACCATATATTTT
few	TRBJ2-2	TRBV7-6	TRBD1	CASSPRGSGGELFF	TGTGCCAGCAGCCCCAGGGGGTCGGGCGGGGAGCTGTTTTTT
few	TRBJ2-1	TRBV11-2	.	CASSRGQNSYNEQFF	TGCGCCAGCAGCCGGGGGCAGAACTCCTACAATGAGCAGTTCTTC
.	TRBJ2-7	TRBV4-1	TRBD2	CASSQDGIAGLYEQYF	TGCGCCAGCAGCCAAGATGGGATAGCGGGCCTCTACGAGCAGTACTTC
.	TRBJ1-4	TRBV28	.	CASSSTPDNGKLFF	TGTGCCAGCAGTTCGACACCTGATAACGGAAAACTGTTTTTT
.	TRBJ2-5	TRBV2	TRBD2	CASSNEGRGAEPQYF	TGTGCCAGCAGTAACGAAGGGAGGGGAGCCGAGCCCCAGTACTTC
.	TRBJ2-7	TRBV4-2	TRBD1	CASSQTGDGGEQYF	TGTGCCAGCAGCCAAACAGGGGATGGAGGCGAGCAGTACTTC
.	TRBJ1-5	TRBV19	.	CASSLSPPRSNQPQHF	TGTGCCAGTAGCCTCAGCCCCCCCCGCAGCAATCAGCCCCAGCATTTT
.	TRBJ2-5	TRBV5-6	.	CASSLYALLPSETQYF	TGTGCCAGCAGCTTGTATGCGCTACTGCCATCGGAGACCCAGTACTTC
once	TRBJ2-1	TRBV19	TRBD2	CASALLAGVVNEQFF	TGTGCCAGTGCGCTGTTAGCGGGAGTCGTCAATGAGCAGTTCTTC
.	TRBJ1-2	TRBV7-2	.	CASSLGFRTGGYTF	TGTGCCAGCAGCTTGGGGTTCAGAACGGGGGGCTACACCTTC
.	TRBJ2-2	TRBV19	TRBD2	CASMRSSGSNTGELFF	TGTGCCAGTATGCGTTCTAGCGGGTCGAACACCGGGGAGCTGTTTTTT
.	TRBJ2-1	TRBV6-6	.	CASSSPAREGNNEQFF	TGTGCCAGCAGTTCCCCCGCAAGGGAAGGGAACAATGAGCAGTTCTTC
once	TRBJ1-5	TRBV6-6	.	CASSKQGWGNQPQHF	TGTGCCAGCAGTAAACAGGGATGGGGCAATCAGCCCCAGCATTTT
.	TRBJ2-3	TRBV29-1	.	CSVGQVLSTDTQYF	TGCAGCGTTGGGCAGGTCCTCAGCACAGATACGCAGTATTTT
once	TRBJ1-1	TRBV7-2	.	CASSPGRQNTEAFF	TGTGCCAGCAGCCCGGGACGGCAGAACACTGAAGCTTTCTTT
.	TRBJ1-1	TRBV2	.	CASSDSDPPTEAFF	TGTGCCAGCAGTGACAGCGACCCCCCCACTGAAGCTTTCTTT
once	TRBJ1-2	TRBV5-5	.	CASTRPGTPSYGYTF	TGTGCCAGCACCCGCCCCGGAACTCCTTCCTATGGCTACACCTTC
.	TRBJ1-2	TRBV7-2	.	CASSLARGGNYGYTF	TGTGCCAGCAGCTTAGCTAGGGGGGGAAACTATGGCTACACCTTC
.	TRBJ1-6	TRBV6-5	.	CASSYSTGGGSPLHF	TGTGCCAGCAGTTACTCGACCGGGGGAGGATCACCCCTCCACTTT
.	TRBJ2-7	TRBV2	.	CASRGVEQYF	TGTGCCAGCAGGGGGGTTGAGCAGTACTTC